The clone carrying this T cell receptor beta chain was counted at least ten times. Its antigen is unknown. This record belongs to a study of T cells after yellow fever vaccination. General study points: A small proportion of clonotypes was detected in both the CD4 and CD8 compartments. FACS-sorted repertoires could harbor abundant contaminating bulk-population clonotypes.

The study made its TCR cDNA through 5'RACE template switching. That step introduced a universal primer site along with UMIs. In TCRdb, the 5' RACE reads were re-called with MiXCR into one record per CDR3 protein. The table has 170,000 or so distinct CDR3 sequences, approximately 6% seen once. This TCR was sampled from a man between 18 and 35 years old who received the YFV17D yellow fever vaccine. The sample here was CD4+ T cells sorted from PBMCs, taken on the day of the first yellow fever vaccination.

The CDR3 is CSVGGQGERTIYF. The CDR3 DNA reads TGCAGCGTTGGTGGACAGGGTGAGAGGACCATATATTTT. This sequence joins TRBV29-1 and TRBJ1-3; 8 bases align to TRBD1. Germline CDR1 and CDR2: SQVTM and ANQGSEA. The length of the CDR3 is 13 residues. V lost 4 bases and J lost 10; bases outside the gene matches: 9.